The subject of this entry is one TCR beta chain. The entry originates in a study of T cell responses to AZD1222 COVID-19 vaccine. Assay: immunoSEQ multiplex PCR; the TCRdb copy retains only in-frame clones and omits some. Here the sample spans about 140,000 clones, more than 70% being singletons. The CDR3 runs to 15 residues. V was trimmed by 4 bases and J by 5 bases, leaving 15 bases between them. Germline CDR1 and CDR2: SGDLS and YYNGEE. This TCR derives from an adult who received the AZD1222 COVID-19 vaccine. This chain joins TRBV9 and TRBJ2-2, with a possible D match to TRBD2 (6 bases). Sequencing used peripheral blood, obtained 28 days after the second AZD1222 dose. The CDR3 DNA is TGTGCCAGCAGCTACACCGGGAGTCGGACCGGGGAGCTGTTTTTT. Encoded protein: CASSYTGSRTGELFF.